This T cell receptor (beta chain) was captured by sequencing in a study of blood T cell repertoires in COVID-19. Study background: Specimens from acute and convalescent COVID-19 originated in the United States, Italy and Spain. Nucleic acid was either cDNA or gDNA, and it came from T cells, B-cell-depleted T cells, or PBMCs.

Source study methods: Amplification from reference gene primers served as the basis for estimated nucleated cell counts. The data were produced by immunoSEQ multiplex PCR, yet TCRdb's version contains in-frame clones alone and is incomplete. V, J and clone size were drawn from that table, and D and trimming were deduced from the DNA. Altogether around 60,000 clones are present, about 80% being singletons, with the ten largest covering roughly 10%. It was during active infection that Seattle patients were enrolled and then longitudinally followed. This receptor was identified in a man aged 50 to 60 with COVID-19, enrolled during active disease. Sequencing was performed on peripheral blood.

The CDR3, as DNA: TGTGCCAGCAGCCCTTTGGCGGACTACACAGATACGCAGTATTTT. This translates into CASSPLADYTDTQYF. V and J are TRBV7-8 and TRBJ2-3; D might be TRBD2 (6 bases). The CDR3 extends over 15 amino acids. V was shortened by 5 bases and J by 2 bases, with 14 bases between the two germline ends. Per the germline V gene, CDR1 is SGHVS and CDR2 is FQNEAQ.